What follows is one TCR beta chain and its context. The target antigen is unknown. This specimen belongs to a study of monozygotic twins with inflammatory bowel disease. Study-level points and caveats: Extra variability in the repertoires of patients may have come from differing immunosuppressive treatments. IBD patients had lower TCRbeta diversity (inverse Simpson) than healthy co-twins. Relative to healthy twins, IBD patients had fewer clonotypes in common with others, a gap that was especially apparent with disease activity.

The authors made each sample's cDNA in eight separate reactions. TCRdb re-called the 5' RACE reads and gives one entry per CDR3 protein, without DNA. Its listing shows about 380,000 distinct CDR3 sequences. What was sequenced was blood. This TCR was recovered from a human donor with ulcerative colitis or Crohn's disease, or a healthy co-twin of an affected twin (not recorded which).

This CDR3 is CASGKDRVSYEQYF. The V and J genes are TRBV12-5 and TRBJ2-7; TCRdb names TRBD1, which stays unverified in the absence of DNA. There are 14 residues in the CDR3. Germline V lookup: CDR1 LGHNT, CDR2 FRNRAP.